The clone carrying this T cell receptor beta chain has ten or more counts. What it binds is not known. Through a sample-barcoded 5' primer and a J-beta primer mix, a second PCR was run for about 6 to 11 cycles. TCRdb recomputed calls from the 5' RACE reads with MiXCR, one row per CDR3 protein. This repertoire shows 1.5 million to 2 million distinct CDR3 sequences, 28% found once; its top ten account for 7.7%. The record originates from a study of blood T cells in healthy people across ages. Points from the study as a whole: Across samples, TCR beta diversity tracked strongly with naive T cell percentage. Significant beta diversity loss was already apparent by age about 39, declining roughly linearly.

CDR3 length: 15 amino acids. V was shortened by 1 base and J by 2 bases, with 11 bases between the two germline ends. The germline V gene encodes CDR1 SGHTA and CDR2 FQGNSA. This chain uses TRBV7-2 with TRBJ2-5; unclear D gene. This receptor was taken from a woman in her twenties or thirties in good health. The sample taken for sequencing was blood. The CDR3 region is CASSLGAIPQETQYF. CDR3 sequence (DNA): TGTGCCAGCAGCTTAGGGGCTATCCCACAAGAGACCCAGTACTTC.